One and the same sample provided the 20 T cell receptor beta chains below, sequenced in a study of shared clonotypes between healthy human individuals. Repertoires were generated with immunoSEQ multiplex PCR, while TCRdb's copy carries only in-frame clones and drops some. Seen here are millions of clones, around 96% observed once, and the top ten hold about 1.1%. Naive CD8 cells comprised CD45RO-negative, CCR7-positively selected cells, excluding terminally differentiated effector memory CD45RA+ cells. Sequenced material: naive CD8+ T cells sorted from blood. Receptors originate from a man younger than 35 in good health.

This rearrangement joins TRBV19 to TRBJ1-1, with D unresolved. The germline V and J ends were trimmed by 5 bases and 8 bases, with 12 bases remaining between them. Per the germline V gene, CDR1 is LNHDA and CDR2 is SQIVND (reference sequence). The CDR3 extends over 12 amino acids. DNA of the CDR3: TGTGCCAGTAGTCCCCGGACCCAAGAAGCTTTCTTT. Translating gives CASSPRTQEAFF.

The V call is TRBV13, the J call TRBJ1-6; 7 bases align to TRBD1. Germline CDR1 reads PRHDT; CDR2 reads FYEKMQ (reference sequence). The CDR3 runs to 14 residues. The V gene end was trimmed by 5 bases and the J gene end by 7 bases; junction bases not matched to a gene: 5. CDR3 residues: CASSLMTGNSPLHF. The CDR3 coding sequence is TGTGCCAGCAGCCTAATGACAGGGAATTCACCCCTCCACTTT.

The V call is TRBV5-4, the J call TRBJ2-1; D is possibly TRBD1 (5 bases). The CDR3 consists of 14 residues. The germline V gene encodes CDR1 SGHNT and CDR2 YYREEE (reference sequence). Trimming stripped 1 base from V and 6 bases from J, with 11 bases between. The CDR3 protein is CASSLSRAVNEQFF. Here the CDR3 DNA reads TGTGCCAGCAGCTTGAGCAGGGCGGTCAATGAGCAGTTCTTC.

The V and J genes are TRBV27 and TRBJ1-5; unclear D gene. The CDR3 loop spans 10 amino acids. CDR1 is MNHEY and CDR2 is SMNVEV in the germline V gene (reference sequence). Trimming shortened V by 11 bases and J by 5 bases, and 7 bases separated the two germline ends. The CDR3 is CAVGYQPQHF. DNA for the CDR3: TGTGCCGTGGGGTATCAGCCCCAGCATTTT.

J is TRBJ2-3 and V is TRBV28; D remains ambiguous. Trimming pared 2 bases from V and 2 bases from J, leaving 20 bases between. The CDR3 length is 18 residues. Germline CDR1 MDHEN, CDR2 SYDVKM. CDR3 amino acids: CASSLGVGSPFTTDTQYF. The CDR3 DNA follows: TGTGCCAGCAGTTTAGGGGTCGGGTCTCCATTTACCACAGATACGCAGTATTTT. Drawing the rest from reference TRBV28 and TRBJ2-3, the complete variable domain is DVKVTQSSRYLVKRTGEKVFLECVQDMDHENMFWYRQDPGLGLRLIYFSYDVKMKEKGDIPEGYSVSREKKERFSLILESASTNQTSMYLCASSLGVGSPFTTDTQYFGPGTRLTVL.

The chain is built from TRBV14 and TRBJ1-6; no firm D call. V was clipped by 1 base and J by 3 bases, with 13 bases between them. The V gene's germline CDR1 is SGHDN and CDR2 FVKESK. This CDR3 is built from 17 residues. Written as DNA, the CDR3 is TGTGCCAGCAGCCAAGGGACCTCCACAGTCTATAATTCACCCCTCCACTTT. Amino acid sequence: CASSQGTSTVYNSPLHF. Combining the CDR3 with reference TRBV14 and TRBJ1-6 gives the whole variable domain EAGVTQFPSHSVIEKGQTVTLRCDPISGHDNLYWYRRVMGKEIKFLLHFVKESKQDESGMPNNRFLAERTGGTYSTLKVQPAELEDSGVYFCASSQGTSTVYNSPLHFGNGTRLTVT.

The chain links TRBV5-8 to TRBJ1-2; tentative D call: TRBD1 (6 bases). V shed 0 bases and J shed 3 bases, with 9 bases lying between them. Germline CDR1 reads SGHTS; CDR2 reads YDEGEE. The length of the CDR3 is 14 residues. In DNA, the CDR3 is TGTGCCAGCAGCTTGGGACAGGTCTACTATGGCTACACCTTC. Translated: CASSLGQVYYGYTF.

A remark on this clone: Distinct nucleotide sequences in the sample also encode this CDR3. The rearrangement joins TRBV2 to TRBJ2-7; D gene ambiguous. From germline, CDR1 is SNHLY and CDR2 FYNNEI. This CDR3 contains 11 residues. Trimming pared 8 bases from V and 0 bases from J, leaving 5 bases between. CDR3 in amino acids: CASSSSYEQYF. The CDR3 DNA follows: TGTGCCAGCTCTAGCTCCTACGAGCAGTACTTC.

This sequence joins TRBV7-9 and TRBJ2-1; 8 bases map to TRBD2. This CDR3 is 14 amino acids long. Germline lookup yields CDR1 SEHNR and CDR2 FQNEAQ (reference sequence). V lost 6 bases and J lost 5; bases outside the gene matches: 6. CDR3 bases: TGTGCCAGCAGAACCACTAGCGGAGACAATGAGCAGTTCTTC. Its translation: CASRTTSGDNEQFF.

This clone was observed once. The CDR3 is CASRLQDSPYEQYF. CDR3 coding DNA: TGTGCCAGCAGGCTACAGGACAGCCCCTACGAGCAGTACTTC. This chain connects TRBV27 to TRBJ2-7, with a possible D match to TRBD1 (6 bases). The length of the CDR3 is 14 residues. Germline V gene sequence: CDR1 MNHEY, CDR2 SMNVEV (reference sequence). Trimming stripped 6 bases from V and 2 bases from J, with 14 bases between.

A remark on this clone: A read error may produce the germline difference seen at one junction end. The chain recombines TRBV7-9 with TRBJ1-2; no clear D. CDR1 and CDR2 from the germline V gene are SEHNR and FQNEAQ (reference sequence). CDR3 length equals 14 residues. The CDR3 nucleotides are TGTGCCAGCAGCTTAGGTCAGCACTTGTATGTCTACACCTTC. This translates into CASSLGQHLYVYTF. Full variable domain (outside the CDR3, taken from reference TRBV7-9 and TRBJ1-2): DTGVSQNPRHKITKRGQNVTFRCDPISEHNRLYWYRQTLGQGPEFLTYFQNEAQLEKSRLLSDRFSAERPKGSFSTLEIQRTEQGDSAMYLCASSLGQHLYVYTFGSGTRLTVV.

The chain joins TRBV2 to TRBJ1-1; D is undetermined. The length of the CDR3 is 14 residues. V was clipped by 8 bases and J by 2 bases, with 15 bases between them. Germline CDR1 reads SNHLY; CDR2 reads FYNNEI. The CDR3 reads CASRIGGENTEAFF. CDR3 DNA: TGTGCCAGCCGGATAGGTGGGGAAAACACTGAAGCTTTCTTT.

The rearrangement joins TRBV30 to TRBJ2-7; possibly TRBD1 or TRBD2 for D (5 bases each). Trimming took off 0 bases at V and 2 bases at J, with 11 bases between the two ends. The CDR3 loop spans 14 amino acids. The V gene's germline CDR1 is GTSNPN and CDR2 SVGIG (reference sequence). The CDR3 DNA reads TGTGCCTGGAGTGTACCCAGGGAGCCCTACGAGCAGTACTTC. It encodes CAWSVPREPYEQYF.

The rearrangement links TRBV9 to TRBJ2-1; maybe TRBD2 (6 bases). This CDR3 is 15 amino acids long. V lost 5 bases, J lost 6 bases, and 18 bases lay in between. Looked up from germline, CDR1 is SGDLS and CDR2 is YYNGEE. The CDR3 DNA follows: TGTGCCAGCAGTTCGGACGGGAGCCCCTCCAATGAGCAGTTCTTC. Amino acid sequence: CASSSDGSPSNEQFF. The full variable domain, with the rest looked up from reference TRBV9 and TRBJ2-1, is DSGVTQTPKHLITATGQRVTLRCSPRSGDLSVYWYQQSLDQGLQFLIQYYNGEERAKGNILERFSAQQFPDLHSELNLSSLELGDSALYFCASSSDGSPSNEQFFGPGTRLTVL.

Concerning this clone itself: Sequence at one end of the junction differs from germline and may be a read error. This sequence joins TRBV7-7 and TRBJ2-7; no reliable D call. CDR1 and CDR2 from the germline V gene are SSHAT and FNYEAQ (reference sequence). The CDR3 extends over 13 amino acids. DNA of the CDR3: TGTGCTAGCAGCTTAAGTGGTGCCTACGAGCAGTACTTC. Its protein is CASSLSGAYEQYF. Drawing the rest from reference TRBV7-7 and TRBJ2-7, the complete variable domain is GAGVSQSPRYKVTKRGQDVTLRCDPISSHATLYWYQQALGQGPEFLTYFNYEAQPDKSGLPSDRFSAERPEGSISTLTIQRTEQRDSAMYRCASSLSGAYEQYFGPGTRLTVT.

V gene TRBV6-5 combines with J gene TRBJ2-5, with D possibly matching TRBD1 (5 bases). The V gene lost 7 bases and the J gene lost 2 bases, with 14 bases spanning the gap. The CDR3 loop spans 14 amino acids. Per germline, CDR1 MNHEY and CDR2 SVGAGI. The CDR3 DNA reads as TGTGCCAGCAAGACACAGGAGATACAAGAGACCCAGTACTTC. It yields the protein CASKTQEIQETQYF.

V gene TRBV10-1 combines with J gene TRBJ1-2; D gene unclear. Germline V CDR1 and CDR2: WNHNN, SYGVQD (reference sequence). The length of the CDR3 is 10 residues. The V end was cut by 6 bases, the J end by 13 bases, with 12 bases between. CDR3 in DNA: TGCGCCAGCAGCCCAGATGATGCCACCTTC. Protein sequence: CASSPDDATF.

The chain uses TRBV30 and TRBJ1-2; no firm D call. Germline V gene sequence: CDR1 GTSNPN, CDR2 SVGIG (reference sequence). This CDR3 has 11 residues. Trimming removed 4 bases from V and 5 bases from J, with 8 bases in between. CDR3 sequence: CAWTLGYGYTF. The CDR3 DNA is TGTGCCTGGACCCTCGGTTATGGCTACACCTTC.

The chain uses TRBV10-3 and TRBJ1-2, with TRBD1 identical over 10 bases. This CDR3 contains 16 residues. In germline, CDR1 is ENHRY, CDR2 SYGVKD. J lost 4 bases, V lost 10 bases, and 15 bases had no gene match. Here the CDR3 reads CASDGTGEKGGYGYTF. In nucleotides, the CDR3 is TGTGCCAGCGATGGGACAGGGGAAAAAGGCGGCTATGGCTACACCTTC.

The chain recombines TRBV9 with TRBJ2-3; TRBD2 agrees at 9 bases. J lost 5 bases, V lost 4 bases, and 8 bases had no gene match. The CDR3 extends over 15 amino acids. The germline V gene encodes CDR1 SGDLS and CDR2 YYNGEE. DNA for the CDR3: TGTGCCAGCAGCCAAGCGGGAGGTGGTGGAGATACGCAGTATTTT. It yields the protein CASSQAGGGGDTQYF.